These 7 T cell receptor beta chains came from one sample sequenced in a study of Graves' ophthalmopathy and Graves' hyperthyroidism. Amplification from RNA transcripts yielded the TCR beta CDR3 regions. First-round RT-PCR employed HTBI primers, with a second-round multiplex PCR after it. TCRdb reprocessed the multiplex PCR reads with MiXCR, giving one entry per CDR3 protein. The table shows 600,000 to 650,000 distinct CDR3 sequences, with about 20% occurring only once. Source material: peripheral blood. Receptors were obtained from a woman under 30 with stable Graves' hyperthyroidism. Some clones in this sample may be carry-over from other donors' samples.

The genes are TRBV11-2 and TRBJ1-2; possible D gene TRBD1, 5 bases. Germline-derived CDR1 and CDR2 are SGHAT and FQNNGV. The CDR3 totals 15 residues. V lost 0 bases and J 3 bases, leaving 11 bases between the germline ends. For the CDR3, the DNA is TGTGCCAGCAGCTTAGATACAGGAGTATACTATGGCTACACCTTC. Translated: CASSLDTGVYYGYTF.

V gene TRBV24-1 combines with J gene TRBJ1-2, with 8 bases aligning to TRBD1. Trimming at V came to 4 bases and at J to 7 bases, leaving 4 bases not matched to a gene. CDR3 size: 13 residues. Germline V lookup: CDR1 KGHDR, CDR2 SFDVKD. The CDR3 is CATSEGTGGGYTF. The CDR3 DNA is TGTGCCACCAGTGAAGGGACAGGAGGTGGCTACACCTTC.

This clonotype was seen repeatedly, ten times or more. The chain combines TRBV20-1 with TRBJ2-5; tentative D call: TRBD2 (6 bases). CDR1 DFQATT and CDR2 SNEGSKA come from the germline V gene (reference sequence). Trimming shortened V by 4 bases and J by 2 bases, and 17 bases separated the two germline ends. The CDR3 is 15 amino acids. CDR3 amino acids: CSANAIADPQETQYF. The CDR3 DNA reads as TGCAGTGCTAACGCCATAGCGGACCCACAAGAGACCCAGTACTTC.

This clonotype was counted ten times or more. This sequence joins TRBV6-2 or TRBV6-3 and TRBJ2-7; D could derive from TRBD1 or TRBD2 (5 bases each). The germline V and J ends were trimmed by 4 bases and 3 bases, with 16 bases remaining between them. CDR1 and CDR2 (germline): MNHEY, SVGEGT. CDR3 length equals 15 residues. For the CDR3, the DNA is TGTGCCAGCAGTTCCCTCCGGGACCCGGACTACGAGCAGTACTTC. This codes for CASSSLRDPDYEQYF.

This clonotype was counted at least ten times. The chain carries TRBV9 and TRBJ2-7, with 9 positions matching TRBD2. The CDR3 length is 14 residues. Germline CDR1 reads SGDLS; CDR2 reads YYNGEE. J gave up 2 bases and V 2 bases, and 2 bases lay outside the gene matches. The DNA for the CDR3 is TGTGCCAGCAGCGTTAGCGGGAGCGCCTACGAGCAGTACTTC. It is translated as CASSVSGSAYEQYF.

This clonotype was recorded many times. The chain is built from TRBV25-1 and TRBJ2-7, with 7 bases aligning to TRBD2. With 1 base clipped from V and 3 bases from J, the junction kept 9 bases outside the gene matches. CDR1 and CDR2 from the germline V gene are MGHDK and SYGVNS. The CDR3 consists of 16 residues. The DNA of the CDR3 is TGTGCCAGCAGTGAATGGGAGGGAGGGAGGTTCTACGAGCAGTACTTC. Translated, it gives CASSEWEGGRFYEQYF.

This clonotype occurred many times. The rearrangement uses TRBV6-2 or TRBV6-3 and TRBJ2-7; perhaps D is TRBD1 or TRBD2 (6 bases each). V dropped 10 bases and J dropped 2 bases, with 15 bases sitting between them. Germline V gives CDR1 MNHEY, CDR2 SVGEGT. CDR3 size: 13 residues. The CDR3 is CAIQRGGTYEQYF. In nucleotides, the CDR3 is TGTGCCATTCAACGAGGGGGGACCTACGAGCAGTACTTC.